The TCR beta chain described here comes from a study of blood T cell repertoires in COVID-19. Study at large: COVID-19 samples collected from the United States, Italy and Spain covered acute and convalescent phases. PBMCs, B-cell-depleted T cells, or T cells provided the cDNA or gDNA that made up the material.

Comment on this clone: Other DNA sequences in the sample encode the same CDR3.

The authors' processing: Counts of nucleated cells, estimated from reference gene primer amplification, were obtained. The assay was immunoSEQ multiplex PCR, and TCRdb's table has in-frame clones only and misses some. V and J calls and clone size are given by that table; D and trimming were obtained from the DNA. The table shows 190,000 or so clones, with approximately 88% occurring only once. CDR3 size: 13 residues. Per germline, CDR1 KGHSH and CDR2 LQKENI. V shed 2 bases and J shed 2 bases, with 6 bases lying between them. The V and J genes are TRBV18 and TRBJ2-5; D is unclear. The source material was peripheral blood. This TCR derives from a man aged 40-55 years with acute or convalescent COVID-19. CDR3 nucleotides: TGTGCCAGCTCACCAGGCAGACAAGAGACCCAGTACTTC. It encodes CASSPGRQETQYF.